A single sample is the source of the 6 T cell receptor beta chains below, sequenced in a study of early T cells in non-severe SARS-CoV-2 infection. TCRdb reprocessed the 5' RACE reads via MiXCR and lists one record per CDR3 protein. The sample yields around 81,000 distinct CDR3 sequences, 13% to 15% seen once. Sequencing was done on a sample of whole blood. The receptors shown here come from an adult who was a healthcare worker with PCR-confirmed SARS-CoV-2 infection or an uninfected control (not recorded which).

This clonotype was observed a handful of times. The chain is built from TRBV29-1 and TRBJ2-5; D uncertain. The V gene lost 7 bases and the J gene lost 2 bases, with 11 bases spanning the gap. The germline V gene encodes CDR1 SQVTM and CDR2 ANQGSEA. This CDR3 is built from 12 residues. The CDR3 nucleotides read TGCAGCGAGAGGACCGGACAAGAGACCCAGTACTTC. Translation gives CSERTGQETQYF.

In its sample, this clonotype was seen many times. This chain links TRBV20-1 with TRBJ2-3, with D perhaps matching TRBD1 (6 bases). V was pared by 5 bases and J by 2 bases, with 14 bases between. This CDR3 comprises 14 residues. Germline loops: CDR1 DFQATT, CDR2 SNEGSKA (reference sequence). CDR3 sequence: CSAEGRGSTDTQYF. CDR3 DNA: TGCAGTGCTGAGGGAAGGGGGTCCACAGATACGCAGTATTTT.

This clonotype was counted between two and nine times. The chain links TRBV5-6 to TRBJ1-2; TRBD1 is a possible D gene (5 bases). This CDR3 comprises 16 residues. Germline V gene lookup returns CDR1 SGHDT and CDR2 YYEEEE. V lost 3 bases to trimming and J lost 5 bases, with 20 bases between them. This CDR3 is CASSSGGGTRVYGYTF. The CDR3 DNA follows: TGTGCCAGCAGCTCCGGTGGGGGGACCCGGGTATATGGCTACACCTTC.

This sequence joins TRBV29-1 and TRBJ2-1; a weak D match, TRBD2 (7 bases). Trimming cost V 7 bases and J 4 bases, with 14 bases left between them. The CDR3 is 13 residues long. Germline CDR1 SQVTM, CDR2 ANQGSEA. The CDR3 nucleotides are TGCAGCGCCGGGGGGCGACAGTACAATGAGCAGTTCTTC. Translated: CSAGGRQYNEQFF.

The chain couples TRBV12-3 or TRBV12-4 to TRBJ1-1, with D maybe TRBD1 (6 bases). Between the trimmed V and J ends, which lost 5 bases and 4 bases, there was a span of 14 bases. The CDR3 spans 14 residues. The DNA of the CDR3 is TGTGCCAGCAGTGGGGACACCTTCGGCACTGAAGCTTTCTTT. Protein product: CASSGDTFGTEAFF.

The sample holds a few counts of this clonotype. This chain links TRBV5-4 with TRBJ2-1, with D possibly matching TRBD2 (7 bases). Germline values: CDR1 SGHNT, CDR2 YYREEE (reference sequence). The CDR3 consists of 15 residues. V shed 7 bases and J shed 0 bases, with 14 bases lying between them. The CDR3 is CASGPGGFSYNEQFF. The CDR3 DNA reads as TGTGCCAGCGGACCGGGGGGCTTCTCCTACAATGAGCAGTTCTTC.